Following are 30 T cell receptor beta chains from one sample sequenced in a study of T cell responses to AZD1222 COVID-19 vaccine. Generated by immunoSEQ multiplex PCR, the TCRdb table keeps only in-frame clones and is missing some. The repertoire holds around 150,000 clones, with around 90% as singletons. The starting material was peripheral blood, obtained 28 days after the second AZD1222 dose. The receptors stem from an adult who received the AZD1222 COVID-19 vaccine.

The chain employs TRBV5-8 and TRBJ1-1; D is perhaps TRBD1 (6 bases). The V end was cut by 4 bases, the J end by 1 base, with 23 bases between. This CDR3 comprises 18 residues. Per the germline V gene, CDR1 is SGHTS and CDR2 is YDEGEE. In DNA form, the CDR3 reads TGTGCCAGCAGCGCCTACAGGGATATCTTTTTAACGAACACTGAAGCTTTCTTT. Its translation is CASSAYRDIFLTNTEAFF.

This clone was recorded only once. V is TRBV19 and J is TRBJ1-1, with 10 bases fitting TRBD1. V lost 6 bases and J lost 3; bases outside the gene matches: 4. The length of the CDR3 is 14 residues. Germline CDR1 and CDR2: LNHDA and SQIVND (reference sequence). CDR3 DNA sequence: TGTGCCAGTAGCTCGGGACAGGGGCACACTGAAGCTTTCTTT. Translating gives CASSSGQGHTEAFF.

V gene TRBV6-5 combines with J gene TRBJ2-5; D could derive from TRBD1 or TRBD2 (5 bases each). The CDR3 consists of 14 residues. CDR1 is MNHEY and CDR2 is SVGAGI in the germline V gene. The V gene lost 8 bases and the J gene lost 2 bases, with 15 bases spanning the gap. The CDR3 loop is CASSFGTVQETQYF. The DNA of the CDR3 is TGTGCCAGCTCTTTTGGGACGGTTCAAGAGACCCAGTACTTC.

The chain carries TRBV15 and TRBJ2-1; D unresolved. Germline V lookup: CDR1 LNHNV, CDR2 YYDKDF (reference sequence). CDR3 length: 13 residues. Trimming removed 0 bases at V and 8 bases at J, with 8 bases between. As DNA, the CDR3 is TGTGCCACCAGCAGAGAGGGTAGGGATGAGCAGTTCTTC. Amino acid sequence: CATSREGRDEQFF.

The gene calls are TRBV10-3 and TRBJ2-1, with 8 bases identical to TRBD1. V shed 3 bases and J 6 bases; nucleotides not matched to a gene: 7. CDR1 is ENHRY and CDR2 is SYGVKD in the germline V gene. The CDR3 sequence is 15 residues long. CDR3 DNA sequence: TGTGCCATCAGTGATCAGGGGGCGCGTCCCAATGAGCAGTTCTTC. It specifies CAISDQGARPNEQFF.

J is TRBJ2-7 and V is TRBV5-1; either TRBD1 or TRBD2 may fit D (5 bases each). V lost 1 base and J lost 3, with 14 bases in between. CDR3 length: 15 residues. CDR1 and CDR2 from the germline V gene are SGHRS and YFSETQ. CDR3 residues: CASSLNQGANYEQYF. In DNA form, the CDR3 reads TGCGCCAGCAGCTTGAACCAGGGAGCTAACTACGAGCAGTACTTC.

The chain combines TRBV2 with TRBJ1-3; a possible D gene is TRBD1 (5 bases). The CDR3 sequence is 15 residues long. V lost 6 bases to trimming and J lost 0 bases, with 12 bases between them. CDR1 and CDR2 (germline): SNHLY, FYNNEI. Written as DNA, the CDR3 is TGTGCCAGCAGAAGGGACTCTCTCTCTGGAAACACCATATATTTT. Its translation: CASRRDSLSGNTIYF.

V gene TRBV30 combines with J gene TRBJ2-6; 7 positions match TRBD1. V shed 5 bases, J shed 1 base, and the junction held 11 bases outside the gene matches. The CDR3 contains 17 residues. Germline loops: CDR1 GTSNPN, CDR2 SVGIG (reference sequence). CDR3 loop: CAWSREGASSGANVLTF. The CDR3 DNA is TGTGCCTGGTCCCGTGAGGGGGCGTCATCTGGGGCCAACGTCCTGACTTTC.

This CDR3 reads CASSPDRGGGTEAFF. The CDR3 coding sequence is TGTGCCAGCAGCCCGGATAGGGGGGGTGGCACTGAAGCTTTCTTT. This sequence joins TRBV7-8 and TRBJ1-1; a possible D gene is TRBD1 (6 bases). Germline V lookup: CDR1 SGHVS, CDR2 FQNEAQ. CDR3 length equals 15 residues. V was clipped by 5 bases and J by 4 bases, with 17 bases between them.

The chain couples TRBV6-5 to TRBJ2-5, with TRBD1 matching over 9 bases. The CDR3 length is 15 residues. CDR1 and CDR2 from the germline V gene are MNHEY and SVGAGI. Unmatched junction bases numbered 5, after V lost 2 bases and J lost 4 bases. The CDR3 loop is CASSYQQGASETQYF. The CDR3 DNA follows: TGTGCCAGCAGTTACCAACAGGGGGCGTCAGAGACCCAGTACTTC.

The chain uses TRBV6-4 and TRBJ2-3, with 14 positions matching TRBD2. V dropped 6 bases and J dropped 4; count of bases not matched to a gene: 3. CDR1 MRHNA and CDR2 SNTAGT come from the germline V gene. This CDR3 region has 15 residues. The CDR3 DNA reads TGTGCCAGCAGCCTGACTAGCGGGAGGGCAGATACGCAGTATTTT. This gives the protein CASSLTSGRADTQYF.

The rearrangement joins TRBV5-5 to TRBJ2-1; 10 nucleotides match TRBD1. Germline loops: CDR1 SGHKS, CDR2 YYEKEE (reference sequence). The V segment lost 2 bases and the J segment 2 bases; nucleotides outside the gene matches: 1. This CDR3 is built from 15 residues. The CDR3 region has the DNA TGTGCCAGCAGCTTAGGACAGGGGGCCTACAATGAGCAGTTCTTC. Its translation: CASSLGQGAYNEQFF.

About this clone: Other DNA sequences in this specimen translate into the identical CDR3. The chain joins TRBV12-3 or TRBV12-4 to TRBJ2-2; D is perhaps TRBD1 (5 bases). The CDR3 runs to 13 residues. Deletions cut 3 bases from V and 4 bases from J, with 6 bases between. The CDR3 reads CASSFQGTGELFF. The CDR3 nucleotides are TGTGCCAGCAGTTTTCAGGGCACCGGGGAGCTGTTTTTT.

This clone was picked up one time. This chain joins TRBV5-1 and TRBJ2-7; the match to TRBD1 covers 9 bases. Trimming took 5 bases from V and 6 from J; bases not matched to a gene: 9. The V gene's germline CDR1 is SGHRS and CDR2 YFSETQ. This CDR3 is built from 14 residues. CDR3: CASRFRGTGSEQYF. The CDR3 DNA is TGCGCCAGCAGATTTCGCGGGACAGGGTCCGAGCAGTACTTC.

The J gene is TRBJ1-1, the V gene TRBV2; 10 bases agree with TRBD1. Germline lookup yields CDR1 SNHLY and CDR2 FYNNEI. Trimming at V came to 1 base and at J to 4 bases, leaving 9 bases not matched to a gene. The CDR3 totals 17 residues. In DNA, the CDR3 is TGTGCCAGCAGTGAAGAGGGGACAGGGGAATATGGCACTGAAGCTTTCTTT. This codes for CASSEEGTGEYGTEAFF.

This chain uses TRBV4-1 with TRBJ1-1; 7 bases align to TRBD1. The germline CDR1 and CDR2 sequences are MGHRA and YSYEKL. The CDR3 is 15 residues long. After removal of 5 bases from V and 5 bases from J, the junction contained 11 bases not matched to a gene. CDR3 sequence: CASSTGVSTLTEAFF. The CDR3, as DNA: TGCGCCAGCAGCACAGGGGTCTCTACACTTACTGAAGCTTTCTTT.

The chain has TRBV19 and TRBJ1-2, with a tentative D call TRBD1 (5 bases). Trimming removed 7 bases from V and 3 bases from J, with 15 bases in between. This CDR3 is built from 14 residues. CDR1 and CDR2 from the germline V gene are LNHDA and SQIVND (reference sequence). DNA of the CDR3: TGTGCCAGTATGAGGAGCCCGGGGCACTATGGCTACACCTTC. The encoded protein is CASMRSPGHYGYTF.

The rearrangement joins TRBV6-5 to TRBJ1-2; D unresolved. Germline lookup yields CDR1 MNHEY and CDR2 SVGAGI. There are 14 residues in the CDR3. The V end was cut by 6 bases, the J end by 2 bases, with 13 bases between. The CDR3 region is CASRELTLNYGYTF. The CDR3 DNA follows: TGTGCCAGCAGAGAGCTTACCCTGAACTATGGCTACACCTTC.

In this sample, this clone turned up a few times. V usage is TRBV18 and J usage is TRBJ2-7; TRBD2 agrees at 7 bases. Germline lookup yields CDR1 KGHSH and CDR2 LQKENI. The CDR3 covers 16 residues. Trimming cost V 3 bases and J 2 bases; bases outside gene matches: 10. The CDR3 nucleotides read TGTGCCAGCTCACCTCTGCCTAGCGGAGGGGCCTACGAGCAGTACTTC. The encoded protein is CASSPLPSGGAYEQYF.

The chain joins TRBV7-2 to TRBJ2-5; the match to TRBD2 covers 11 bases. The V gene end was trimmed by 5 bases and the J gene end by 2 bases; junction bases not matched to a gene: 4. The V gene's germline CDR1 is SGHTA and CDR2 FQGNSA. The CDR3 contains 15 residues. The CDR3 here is CASSPWTSGQETQYF. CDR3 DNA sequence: TGTGCCAGCAGCCCGTGGACTAGCGGGCAAGAGACCCAGTACTTC.

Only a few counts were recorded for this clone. The CDR3 spells CASSLASAGLNTEAFF. Here the CDR3 DNA reads TGCGCCAGCAGCTTGGCCTCTGCAGGGTTGAACACTGAAGCTTTCTTT. V gene TRBV5-1 combines with J gene TRBJ1-1, with D perhaps TRBD1 (5 bases). The ends were cut back, 0 bases at V and 0 bases at J, with 12 bases in the middle. The germline CDR1 and CDR2 sequences are SGHRS and YFSETQ. CDR3 length: 16 amino acids.

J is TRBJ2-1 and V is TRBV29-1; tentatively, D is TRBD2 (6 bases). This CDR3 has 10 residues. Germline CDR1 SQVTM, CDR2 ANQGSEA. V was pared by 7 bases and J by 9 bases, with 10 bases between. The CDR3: CSGLASEQFF. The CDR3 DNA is TGCAGCGGTCTAGCGAGTGAGCAGTTCTTC.

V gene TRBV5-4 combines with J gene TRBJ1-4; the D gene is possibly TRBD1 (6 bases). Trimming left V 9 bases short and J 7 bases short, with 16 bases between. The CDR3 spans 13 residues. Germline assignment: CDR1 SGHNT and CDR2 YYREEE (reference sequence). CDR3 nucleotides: TGTGCCATACCAGGGGTTGATTTTGAAAAACTGTTTTTT. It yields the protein CAIPGVDFEKLFF.

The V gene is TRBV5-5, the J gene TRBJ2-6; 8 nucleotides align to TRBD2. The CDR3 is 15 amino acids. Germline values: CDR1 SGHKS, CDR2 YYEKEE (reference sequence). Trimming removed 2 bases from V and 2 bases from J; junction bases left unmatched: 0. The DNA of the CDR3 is TGTGCCAGCAGCTTTAGCGGGGCTGGGGCCAACGTCCTGACTTTC. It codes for CASSFSGAGANVLTF.

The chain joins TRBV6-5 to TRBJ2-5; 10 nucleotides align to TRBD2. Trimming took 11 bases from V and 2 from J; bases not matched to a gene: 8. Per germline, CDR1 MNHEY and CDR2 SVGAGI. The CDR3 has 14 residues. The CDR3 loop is CAGSGTSAQETQYF. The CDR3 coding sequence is TGTGCCGGGTCCGGGACTAGCGCTCAAGAGACCCAGTACTTC.

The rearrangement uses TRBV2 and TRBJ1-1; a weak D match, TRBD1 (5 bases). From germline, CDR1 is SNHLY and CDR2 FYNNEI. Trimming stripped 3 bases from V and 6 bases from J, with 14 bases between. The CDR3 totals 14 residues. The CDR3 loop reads CASSDWGAYPEAFF. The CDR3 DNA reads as TGTGCCAGCAGTGACTGGGGCGCTTACCCTGAAGCTTTCTTT.

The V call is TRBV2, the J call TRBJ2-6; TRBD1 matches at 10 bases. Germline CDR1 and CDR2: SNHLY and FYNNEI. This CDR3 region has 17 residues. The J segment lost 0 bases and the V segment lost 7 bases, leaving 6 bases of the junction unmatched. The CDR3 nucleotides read TGTGCCAGCACCCGGGACAGGGGTAGCTCTGGGGCCAACGTCCTGACTTTC. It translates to CASTRDRGSSGANVLTF.

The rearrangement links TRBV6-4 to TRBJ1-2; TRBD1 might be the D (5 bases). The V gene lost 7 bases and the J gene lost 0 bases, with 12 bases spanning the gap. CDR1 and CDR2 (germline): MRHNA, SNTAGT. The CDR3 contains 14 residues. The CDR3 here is CASTQGGANYGYTF. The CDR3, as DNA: TGTGCCAGCACCCAAGGAGGGGCTAACTATGGCTACACCTTC.

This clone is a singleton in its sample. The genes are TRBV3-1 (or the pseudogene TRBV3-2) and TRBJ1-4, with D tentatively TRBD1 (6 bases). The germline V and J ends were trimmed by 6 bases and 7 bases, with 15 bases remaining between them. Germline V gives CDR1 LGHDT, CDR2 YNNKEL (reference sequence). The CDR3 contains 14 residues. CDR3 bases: TGTGCCAGCAGTAACAGGGCCGAGGCTGAAAAACTGTTTTTT. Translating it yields CASSNRAEAEKLFF.

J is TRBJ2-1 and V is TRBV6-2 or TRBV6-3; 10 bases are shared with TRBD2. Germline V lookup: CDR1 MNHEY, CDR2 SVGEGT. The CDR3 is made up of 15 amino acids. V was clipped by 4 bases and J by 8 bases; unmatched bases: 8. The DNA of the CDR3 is TGTGCCAGCAGTTCAGGCACTAGCGGGACTGATGAGCAGTTCTTC. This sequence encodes CASSSGTSGTDEQFF.